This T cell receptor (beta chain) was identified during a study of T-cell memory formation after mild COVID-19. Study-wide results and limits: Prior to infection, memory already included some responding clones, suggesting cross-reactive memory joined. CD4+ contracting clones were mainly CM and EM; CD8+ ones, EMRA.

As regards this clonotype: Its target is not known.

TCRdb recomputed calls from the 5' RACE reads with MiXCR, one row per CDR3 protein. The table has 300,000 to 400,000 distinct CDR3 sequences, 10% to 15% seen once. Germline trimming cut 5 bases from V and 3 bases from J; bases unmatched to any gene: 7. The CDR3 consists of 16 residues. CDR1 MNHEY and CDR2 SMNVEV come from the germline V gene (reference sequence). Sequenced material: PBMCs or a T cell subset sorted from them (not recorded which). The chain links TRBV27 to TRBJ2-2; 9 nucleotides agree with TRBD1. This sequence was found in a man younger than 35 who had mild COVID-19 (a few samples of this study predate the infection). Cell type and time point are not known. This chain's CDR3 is CASSGLGTGYTGELFF. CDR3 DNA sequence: TGTGCCAGCAGTGGTCTCGGGACAGGGTACACCGGGGAGCTGTTTTTT.